The clone carrying this TCR beta chain was observed a handful of times. This sample is drawn from a study of blood T cell repertoires in COVID-19. Across the whole study: Some COVID-19 samples were acute and others convalescent; all came from the United States, Italy and Spain. Sources were T cells, B-cell-depleted T cells, or PBMCs; the material itself was cDNA or gDNA.

Seattle patients were enrolled while actively infected and followed longitudinally. Looked up from germline, CDR1 is LNHDA and CDR2 is SQIVND (reference sequence). V dropped 5 bases and J dropped 9 bases, with 14 bases sitting between them. This CDR3 is built from 13 residues. Libraries were prepared by immunoSEQ multiplex PCR; TCRdb keeps only in-frame clonotypes and omits some of them. The sample shows a few hundred thousand clones, 91% of them seen only once. This TCR derives from a person aged 18-35 years with COVID-19, enrolled during active disease. This rearrangement joins TRBV19 to TRBJ2-1; perhaps TRBD2 as D (6 bases). Sequencing was done on a sample of peripheral blood. The CDR3 coding sequence is TGTGCCAGTAGTGTCGAGTTGCGGGGTGAGCAGTTCTTC. Encoded protein: CASSVELRGEQFF.